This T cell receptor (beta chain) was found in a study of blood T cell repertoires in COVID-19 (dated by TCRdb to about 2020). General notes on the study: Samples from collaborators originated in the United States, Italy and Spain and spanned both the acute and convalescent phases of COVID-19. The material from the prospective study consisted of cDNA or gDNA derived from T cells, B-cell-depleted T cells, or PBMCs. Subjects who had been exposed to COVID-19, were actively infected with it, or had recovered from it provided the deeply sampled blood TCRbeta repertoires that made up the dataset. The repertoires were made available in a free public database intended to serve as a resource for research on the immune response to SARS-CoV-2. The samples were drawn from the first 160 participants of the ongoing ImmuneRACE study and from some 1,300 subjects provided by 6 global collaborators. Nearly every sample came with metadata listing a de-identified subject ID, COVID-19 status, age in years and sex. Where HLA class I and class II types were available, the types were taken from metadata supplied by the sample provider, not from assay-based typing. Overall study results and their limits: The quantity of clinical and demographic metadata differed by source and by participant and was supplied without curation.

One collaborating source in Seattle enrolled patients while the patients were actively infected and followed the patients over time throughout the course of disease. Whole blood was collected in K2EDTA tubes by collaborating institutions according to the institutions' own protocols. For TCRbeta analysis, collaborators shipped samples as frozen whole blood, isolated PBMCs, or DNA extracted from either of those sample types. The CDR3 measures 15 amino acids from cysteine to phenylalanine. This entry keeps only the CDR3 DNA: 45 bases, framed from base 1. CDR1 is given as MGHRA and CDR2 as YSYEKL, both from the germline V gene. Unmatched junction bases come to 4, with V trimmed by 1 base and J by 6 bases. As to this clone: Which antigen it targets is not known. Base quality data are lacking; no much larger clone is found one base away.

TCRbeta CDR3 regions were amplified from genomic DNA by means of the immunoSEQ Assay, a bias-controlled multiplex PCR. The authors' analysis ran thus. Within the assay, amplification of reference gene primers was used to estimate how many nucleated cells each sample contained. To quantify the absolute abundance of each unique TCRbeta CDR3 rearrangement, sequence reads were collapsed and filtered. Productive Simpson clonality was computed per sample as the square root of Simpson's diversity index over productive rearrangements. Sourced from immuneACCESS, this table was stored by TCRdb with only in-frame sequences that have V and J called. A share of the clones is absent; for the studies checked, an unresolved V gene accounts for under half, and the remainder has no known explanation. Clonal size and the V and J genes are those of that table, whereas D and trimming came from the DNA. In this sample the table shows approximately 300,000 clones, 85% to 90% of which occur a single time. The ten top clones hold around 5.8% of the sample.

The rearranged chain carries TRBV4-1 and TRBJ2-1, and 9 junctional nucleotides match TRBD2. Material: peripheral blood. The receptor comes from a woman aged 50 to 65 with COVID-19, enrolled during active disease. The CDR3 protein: CASSQGVAGANEQFF. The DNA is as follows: TGCGCCAGCAGCCAAGGTGTAGCGGGAGCCAATGAGCAGTTCTTC.